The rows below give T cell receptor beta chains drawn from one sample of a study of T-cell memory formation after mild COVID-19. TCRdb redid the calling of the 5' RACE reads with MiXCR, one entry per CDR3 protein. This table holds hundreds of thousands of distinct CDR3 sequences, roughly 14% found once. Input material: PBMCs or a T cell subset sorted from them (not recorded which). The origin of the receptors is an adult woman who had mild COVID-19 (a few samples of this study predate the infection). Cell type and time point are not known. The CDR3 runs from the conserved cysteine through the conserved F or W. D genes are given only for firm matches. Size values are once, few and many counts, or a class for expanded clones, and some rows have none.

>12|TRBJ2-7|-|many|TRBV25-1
CASSGSLGGLNF
TGTGCCAGCAGTGGTTCGTTGGGGGGCTTGAACTTC
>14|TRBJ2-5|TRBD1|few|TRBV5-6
CASSFGTDEETQYF
TGTGCCAGCAGCTTCGGGACAGATGAAGAGACCCAGTACTTC
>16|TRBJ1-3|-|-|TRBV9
CASSGRQVISGNTIYF
TGTGCCAGCAGCGGAAGACAGGTCATCTCTGGAAACACCATATATTTT
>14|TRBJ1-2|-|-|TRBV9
CASSVEQVTGGYTF
TGTGCCAGCAGCGTAGAACAGGTCACTGGAGGCTACACCTTC
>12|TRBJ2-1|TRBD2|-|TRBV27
CASSLPGGEQFF
TGTGCCAGCAGTTTGCCGGGAGGGGAGCAGTTCTTC
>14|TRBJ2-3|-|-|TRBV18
CASSPGLAPDTQYF
TGTGCCAGCTCACCGGGGCTCGCCCCGGATACGCAGTATTTT
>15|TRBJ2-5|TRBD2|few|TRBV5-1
CASSFQRGAEETQYF
TGCGCCAGCAGCTTCCAGCGGGGGGCGGAAGAGACCCAGTACTTC
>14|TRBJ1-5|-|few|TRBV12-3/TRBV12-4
CASSRRDGIQPQHF
TGTGCCAGCAGCCGCAGGGATGGAATTCAGCCCCAGCATTTT
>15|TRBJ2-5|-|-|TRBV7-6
CASSLALGRQETQYF
TGTGCCAGCAGCTTAGCGTTAGGGAGGCAAGAGACCCAGTACTTC
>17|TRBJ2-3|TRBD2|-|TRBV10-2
CASSALAGGASTDTQYF
TGCGCCAGCAGTGCCTTAGCGGGGGGTGCTAGCACAGATACGCAGTATTTT
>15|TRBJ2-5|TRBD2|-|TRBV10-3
CAIRDSGGFQETQYF
TGTGCCATCAGAGATAGCGGGGGATTCCAAGAGACCCAGTACTTC
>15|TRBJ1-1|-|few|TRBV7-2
CASSLSPWGNTEAFF
TGTGCCAGCAGCTTATCTCCCTGGGGGAACACTGAAGCTTTCTTT
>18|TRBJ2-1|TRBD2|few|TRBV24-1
CATSDLQTSGKSYNEQFF
TGTGCCACCAGTGATTTGCAAACTAGCGGCAAGTCCTACAATGAGCAGTTCTTC
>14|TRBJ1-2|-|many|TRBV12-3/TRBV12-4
CASSLSGGLGGYTF
TGTGCCAGCAGTTTATCGGGGGGGCTGGGCGGCTACACCTTC
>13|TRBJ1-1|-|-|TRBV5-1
CASSEVVNTEAFF
TGCGCCAGCAGTGAAGTCGTGAACACTGAAGCTTTCTTT
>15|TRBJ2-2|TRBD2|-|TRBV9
CASSVGLARTGELFF
TGTGCCAGCAGCGTAGGACTAGCGCGCACCGGGGAGCTGTTTTTT
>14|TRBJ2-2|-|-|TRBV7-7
CASSIRENTGELFF
TGTGCCAGCAGCATCAGGGAAAACACCGGGGAGCTGTTTTTT
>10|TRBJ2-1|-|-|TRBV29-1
CSALNPALFF
TGCAGCGCCCTGAACCCGGCTCTGTTCTTC
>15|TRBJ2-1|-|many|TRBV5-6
CASSLEAGTYNEQFF
TGTGCCAGCAGCTTGGAGGCAGGAACGTACAATGAGCAGTTCTTC
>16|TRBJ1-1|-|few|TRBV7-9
CASSLWGAGEVTEAFF
TGTGCCAGCAGCTTGTGGGGGGCAGGGGAAGTGACTGAAGCTTTCTTT
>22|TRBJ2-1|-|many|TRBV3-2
CASSQHYLKEREFCPIHNEQFF
TGTGCCAGCAGCCAACACTACCTTAAGGAGCGGGAGTTTTGTCCCATCCACAATGAGCAGTTCTTC
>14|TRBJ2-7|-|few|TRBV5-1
CASSLGQAVYEQYF
TGCGCCAGCAGCTTAGGCCAGGCAGTCTACGAGCAGTACTTC
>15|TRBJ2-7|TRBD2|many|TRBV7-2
CASRRRLAGVVEQYF
TGTGCCAGCAGACGACGACTAGCGGGAGTAGTCGAGCAGTACTTC
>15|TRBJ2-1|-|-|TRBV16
CASSQSRSSYNEQFF
TGTGCCAGCAGCCAATCACGAAGTTCCTACAATGAGCAGTTCTTC
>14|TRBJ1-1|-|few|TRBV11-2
CASRRQAVNTEAFF
TGTGCCAGCAGAAGACAGGCGGTGAACACTGAAGCTTTCTTT
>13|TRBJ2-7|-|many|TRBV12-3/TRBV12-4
CASTKTTNYEQYF
TGTGCCAGCACAAAGACTACTAACTACGAGCAGTACTTC
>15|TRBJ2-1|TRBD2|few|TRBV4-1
CASSARTSGLNEQFF
TGCGCCAGCAGCGCCCGGACTAGCGGTCTCAATGAGCAGTTCTTC
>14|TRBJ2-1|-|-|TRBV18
CASSLWTEYNEQFF
TGTGCCAGCTCACTTTGGACCGAATACAATGAGCAGTTCTTC